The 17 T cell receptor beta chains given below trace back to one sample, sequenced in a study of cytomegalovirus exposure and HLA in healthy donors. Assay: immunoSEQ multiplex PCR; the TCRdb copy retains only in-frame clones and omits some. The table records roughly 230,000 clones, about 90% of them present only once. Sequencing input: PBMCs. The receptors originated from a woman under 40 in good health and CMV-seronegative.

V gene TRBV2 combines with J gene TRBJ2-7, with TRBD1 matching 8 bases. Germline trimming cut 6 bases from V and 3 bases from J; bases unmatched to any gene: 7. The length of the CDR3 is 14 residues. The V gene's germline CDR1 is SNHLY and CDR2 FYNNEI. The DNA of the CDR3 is TGTGCCAGCAGAAAGACAGGGGATAACTACGAGCAGTACTTC. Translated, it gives CASRKTGDNYEQYF.

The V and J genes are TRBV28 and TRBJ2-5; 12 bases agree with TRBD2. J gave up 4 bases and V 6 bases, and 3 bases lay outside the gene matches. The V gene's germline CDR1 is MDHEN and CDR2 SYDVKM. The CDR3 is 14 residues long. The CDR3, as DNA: TGTGCCAGCAGGCAGACTAGCGGGAGAGAGACCCAGTACTTC. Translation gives CASRQTSGRETQYF.

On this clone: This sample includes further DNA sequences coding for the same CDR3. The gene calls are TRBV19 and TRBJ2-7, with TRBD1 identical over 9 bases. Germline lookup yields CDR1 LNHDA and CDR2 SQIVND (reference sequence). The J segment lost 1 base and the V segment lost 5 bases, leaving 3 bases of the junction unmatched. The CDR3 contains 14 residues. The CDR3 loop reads CASSPTGGSYEQYF. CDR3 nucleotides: TGTGCCAGTAGTCCGACAGGGGGGTCCTACGAGCAGTACTTC.

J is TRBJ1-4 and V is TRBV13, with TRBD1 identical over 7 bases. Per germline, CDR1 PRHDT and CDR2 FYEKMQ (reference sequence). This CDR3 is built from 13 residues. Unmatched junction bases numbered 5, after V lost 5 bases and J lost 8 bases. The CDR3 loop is CASSGQEREKLFF. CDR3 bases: TGTGCCAGCAGCGGACAGGAACGCGAAAAACTGTTTTTT.

Here the CDR3 reads CASSKMTSGSDTQYF. DNA for the CDR3: TGTGCCAGCAGCAAAATGACTAGCGGGAGCGATACGCAGTATTTT. The V call is TRBV7-3, the J call TRBJ2-3; TRBD2 agrees at 12 bases. The CDR3 runs 15 residues. CDR1 and CDR2 (germline): SGHTA, FQGTGA. The V and J ends lost 5 bases and 6 bases, in that order; junction bases with no gene match: 6. The full variable domain, in which reference TRBV7-3 and TRBJ2-3 provide the parts outside the CDR3, is GAGVSQTPSNKVTEKGKYVELRCDPISGHTALYWYRQSLGQGPEFLIYFQGTGAADDSGLPNDRFFAVRPEGSVSTLKIQRTERGDSAVYLCASSKMTSGSDTQYFGPGTRLTVL.

For the CDR3, the DNA is TGTGCCAGCAGTACCCCAGGCGAATCTAGCACAGATACGCAGTATTTT. Its translation: CASSTPGESSTDTQYF. The chain employs TRBV28 and TRBJ2-3; no clear D. Looked up from germline, CDR1 is MDHEN and CDR2 is SYDVKM. This CDR3 has 16 amino acids. V lost 5 bases to trimming and J lost 0 bases, with 15 bases between them.

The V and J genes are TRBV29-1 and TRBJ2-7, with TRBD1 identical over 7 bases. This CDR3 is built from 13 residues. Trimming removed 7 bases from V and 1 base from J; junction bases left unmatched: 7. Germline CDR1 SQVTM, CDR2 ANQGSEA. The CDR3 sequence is CSAQMTGSYEQYF. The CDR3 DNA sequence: TGCAGCGCCCAAATGACAGGGTCCTACGAGCAGTACTTC.

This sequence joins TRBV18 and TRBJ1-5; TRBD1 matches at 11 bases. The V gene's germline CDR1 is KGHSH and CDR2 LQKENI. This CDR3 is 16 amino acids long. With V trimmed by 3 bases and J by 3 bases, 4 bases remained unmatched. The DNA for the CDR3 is TGTGCCAGCTCACCGCGGACAGGGGGCAACAATCAGCCCCAGCATTTT. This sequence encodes CASSPRTGGNNQPQHF. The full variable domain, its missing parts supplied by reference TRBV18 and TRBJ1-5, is NAGVMQNPRHLVRRRGQEARLRCSPMKGHSHVYWYRQLPEEGLKFMVYLQKENIIDESGMPKERFSAEFPKEGPSILRIQQVVRGDSAAYFCASSPRTGGNNQPQHFGDGTRLSIL.

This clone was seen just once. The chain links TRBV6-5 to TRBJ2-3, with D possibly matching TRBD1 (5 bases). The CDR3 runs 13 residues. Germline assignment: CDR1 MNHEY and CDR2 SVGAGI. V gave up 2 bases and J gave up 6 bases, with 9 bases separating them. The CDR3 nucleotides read TGTGCCAGCAGTTACCAGGGTCTGGATACGCAGTATTTT. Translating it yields CASSYQGLDTQYF.

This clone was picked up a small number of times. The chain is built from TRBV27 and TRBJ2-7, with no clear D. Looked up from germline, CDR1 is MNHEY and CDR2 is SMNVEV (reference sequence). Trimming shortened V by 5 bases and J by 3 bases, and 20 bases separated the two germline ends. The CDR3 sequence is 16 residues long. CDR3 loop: CASSPAFGEGYYEQYF. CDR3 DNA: TGTGCCAGCAGTCCTGCGTTTGGGGAAGGGTACTACGAGCAGTACTTC.

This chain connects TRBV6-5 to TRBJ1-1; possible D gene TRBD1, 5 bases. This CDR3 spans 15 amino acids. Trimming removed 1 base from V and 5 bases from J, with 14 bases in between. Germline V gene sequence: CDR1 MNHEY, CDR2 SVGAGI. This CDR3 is CASSYFAQGETEAFF. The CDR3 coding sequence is TGTGCCAGCAGTTACTTTGCCCAAGGGGAAACTGAAGCTTTCTTT.

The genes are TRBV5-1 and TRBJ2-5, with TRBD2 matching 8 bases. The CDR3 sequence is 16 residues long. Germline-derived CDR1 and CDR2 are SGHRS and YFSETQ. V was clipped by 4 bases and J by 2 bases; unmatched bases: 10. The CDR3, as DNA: TGCGCCAGCAGCCGGGGGGGACAACCCCTACAAGAGACCCAGTACTTC. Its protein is CASSRGGQPLQETQYF.

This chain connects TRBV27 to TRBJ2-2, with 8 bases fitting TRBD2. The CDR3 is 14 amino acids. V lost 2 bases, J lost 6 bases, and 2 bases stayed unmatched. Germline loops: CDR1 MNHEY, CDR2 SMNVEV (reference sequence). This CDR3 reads CASSLRREAGELFF. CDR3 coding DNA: TGTGCCAGCAGTTTACGGCGGGAGGCCGGGGAGCTGTTTTTT.

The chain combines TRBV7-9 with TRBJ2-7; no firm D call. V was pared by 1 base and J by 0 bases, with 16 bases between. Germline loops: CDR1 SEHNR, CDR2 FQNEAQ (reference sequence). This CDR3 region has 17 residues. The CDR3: CASSLGSTDRTSYEQYF. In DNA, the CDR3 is TGTGCCAGCAGCTTAGGCTCGACGGACCGAACCTCCTACGAGCAGTACTTC.

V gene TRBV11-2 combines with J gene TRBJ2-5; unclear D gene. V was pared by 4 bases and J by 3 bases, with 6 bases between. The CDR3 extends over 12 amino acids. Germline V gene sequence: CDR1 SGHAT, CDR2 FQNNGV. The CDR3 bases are TGTGCCAGCAGCTCCCGGGAAGAGACCCAGTACTTC. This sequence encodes CASSSREETQYF.

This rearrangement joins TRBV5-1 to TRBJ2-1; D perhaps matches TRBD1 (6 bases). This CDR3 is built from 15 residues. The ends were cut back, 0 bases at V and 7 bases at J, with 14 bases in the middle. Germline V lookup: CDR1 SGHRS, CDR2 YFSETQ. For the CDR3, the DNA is TGCGCCAGCAGCTTGGGACAGGTAACGCGGAATGAGCAGTTCTTC. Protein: CASSLGQVTRNEQFF. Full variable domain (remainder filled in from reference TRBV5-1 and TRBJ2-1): KAGVTQTPRYLIKTRGQQVTLSCSPISGHRSVSWYQQTPGQGLQFLFEYFSETQRNKGNFPGRFSGRQFSNSRSEMNVSTLELGDSALYLCASSLGQVTRNEQFFGPGTRLTVL.

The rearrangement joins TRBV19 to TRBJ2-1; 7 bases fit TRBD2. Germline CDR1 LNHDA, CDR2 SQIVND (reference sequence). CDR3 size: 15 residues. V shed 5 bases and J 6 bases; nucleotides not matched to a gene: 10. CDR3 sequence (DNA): TGTGCCAGTAGTTCCGGACTAGGGAGGGCCAATGAGCAGTTCTTC. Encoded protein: CASSSGLGRANEQFF.